This T cell receptor beta chain was obtained from a study of control samples from healthy donors and cancer patients. Clones were sequenced by immunoSEQ multiplex PCR, and TCRdb holds only the in-frame ones, with some missing. The sample includes approximately 99,000 clones, almost 85% of them seen just once. The junction had 13 bases not matched to a gene; V was cut back by 0 bases and J by 3 bases. Looked up from germline, CDR1 is LGHNA and CDR2 is YNFKEQ. The CDR3 sequence is 20 residues long. The receptor's source is a man between 18 and 35 years old in good health. The rearrangement links TRBV4-2 to TRBJ2-3; 12 positions agree with TRBD2. Sequenced: blood. This CDR3 is CASSQDSVASGGVNTDTQYF. For the CDR3, the DNA is TGTGCCAGCAGCCAAGATTCTGTGGCTAGCGGGGGGGTTAATACAGATACGCAGTATTTT.